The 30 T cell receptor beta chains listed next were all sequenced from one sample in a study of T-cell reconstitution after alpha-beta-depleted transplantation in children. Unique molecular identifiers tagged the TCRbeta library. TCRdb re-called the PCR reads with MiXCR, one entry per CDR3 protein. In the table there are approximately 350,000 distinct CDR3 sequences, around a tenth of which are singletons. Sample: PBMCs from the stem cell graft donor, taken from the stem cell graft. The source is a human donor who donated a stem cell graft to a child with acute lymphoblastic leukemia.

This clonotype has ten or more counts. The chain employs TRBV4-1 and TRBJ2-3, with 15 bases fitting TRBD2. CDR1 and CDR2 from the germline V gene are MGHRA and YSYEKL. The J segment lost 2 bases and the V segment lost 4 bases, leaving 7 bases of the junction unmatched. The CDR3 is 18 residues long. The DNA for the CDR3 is TGCGCCAGCAGCCCCCCGGGACTAGCGGGAGGACACACAGATACGCAGTATTTT. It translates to CASSPPGLAGGHTDTQYF.

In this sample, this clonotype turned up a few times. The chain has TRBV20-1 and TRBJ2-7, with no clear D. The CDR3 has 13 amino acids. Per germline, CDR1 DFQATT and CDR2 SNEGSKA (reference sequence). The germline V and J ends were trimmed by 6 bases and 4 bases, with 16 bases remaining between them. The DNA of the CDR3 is TGCAGTGCCCCTACCGATCTTGGATACGAGCAGTACTTC. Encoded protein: CSAPTDLGYEQYF.

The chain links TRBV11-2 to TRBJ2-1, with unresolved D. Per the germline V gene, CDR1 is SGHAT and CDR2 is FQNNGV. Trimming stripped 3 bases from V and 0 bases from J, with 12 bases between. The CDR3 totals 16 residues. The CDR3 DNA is TGTGCCAGCAGCTTCTCCGGGTCCCGCTCCTACAATGAGCAGTTCTTC. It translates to CASSFSGSRSYNEQFF.

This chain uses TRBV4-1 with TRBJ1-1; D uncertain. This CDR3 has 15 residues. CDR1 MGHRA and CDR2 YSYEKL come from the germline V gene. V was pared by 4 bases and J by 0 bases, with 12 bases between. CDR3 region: CASSLSLLMNTEAFF. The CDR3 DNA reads TGCGCCAGCAGCCTTAGTCTCCTGATGAACACTGAAGCTTTCTTT.

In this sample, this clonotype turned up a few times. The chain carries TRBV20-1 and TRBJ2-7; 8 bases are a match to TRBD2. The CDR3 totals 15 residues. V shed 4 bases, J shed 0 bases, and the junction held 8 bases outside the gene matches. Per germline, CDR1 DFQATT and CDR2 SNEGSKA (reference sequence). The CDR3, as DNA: TGCAGTGCTACCCAAACTAGCGGCTACTCCTACGAGCAGTACTTC. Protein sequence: CSATQTSGYSYEQYF.

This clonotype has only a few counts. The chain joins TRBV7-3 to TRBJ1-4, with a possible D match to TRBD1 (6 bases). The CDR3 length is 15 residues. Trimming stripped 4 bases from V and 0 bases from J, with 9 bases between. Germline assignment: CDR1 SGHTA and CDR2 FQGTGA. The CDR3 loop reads CASSSSGATNEKLFF. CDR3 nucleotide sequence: TGTGCCAGCAGCTCATCAGGGGCAACTAATGAAAAACTGTTTTTT.

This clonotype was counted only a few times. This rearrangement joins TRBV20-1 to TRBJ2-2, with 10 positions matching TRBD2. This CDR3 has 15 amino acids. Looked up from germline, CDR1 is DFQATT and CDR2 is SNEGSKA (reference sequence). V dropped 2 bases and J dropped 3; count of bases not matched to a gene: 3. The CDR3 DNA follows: TGCAGTGCTAGAAGACTAGCGGGCGACACCGGGGAGCTGTTTTTT. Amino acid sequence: CSARRLAGDTGELFF.

CDR3 DNA: TGCAGTGCTAGGTTACAGTTGGGGGTCCACAGCTCTGGAAACACCATATATTTT. The encoded protein is CSARLQLGVHSSGNTIYF. The J gene is TRBJ1-3, the V gene TRBV20-1, with a weak D call TRBD1 (5 bases). Germline CDR1 DFQATT, CDR2 SNEGSKA (reference sequence). This CDR3 comprises 18 residues. Between the trimmed V and J ends, which lost 3 bases and 0 bases, there was a span of 21 bases.

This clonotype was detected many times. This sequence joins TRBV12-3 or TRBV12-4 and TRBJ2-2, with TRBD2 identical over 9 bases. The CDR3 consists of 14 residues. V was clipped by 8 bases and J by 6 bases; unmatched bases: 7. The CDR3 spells CASSLAGGAGELFF. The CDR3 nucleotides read TGTGCCAGCTCACTAGCGGGCGGGGCCGGGGAGCTGTTTTTT.

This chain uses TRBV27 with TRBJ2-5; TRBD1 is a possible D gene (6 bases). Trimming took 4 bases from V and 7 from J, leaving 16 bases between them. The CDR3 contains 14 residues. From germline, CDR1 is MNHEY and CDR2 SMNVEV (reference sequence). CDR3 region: CASSSAGVQTTQYF. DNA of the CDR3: TGTGCCAGCAGTTCCGCAGGGGTCCAGACGACCCAGTACTTC.

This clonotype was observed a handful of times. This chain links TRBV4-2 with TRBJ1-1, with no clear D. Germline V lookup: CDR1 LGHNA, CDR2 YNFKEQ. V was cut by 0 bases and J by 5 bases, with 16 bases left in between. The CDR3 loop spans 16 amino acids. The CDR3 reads CASSQERPEGTTEAFF. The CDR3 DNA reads TGTGCCAGCAGCCAAGAACGGCCGGAAGGAACAACTGAAGCTTTCTTT.

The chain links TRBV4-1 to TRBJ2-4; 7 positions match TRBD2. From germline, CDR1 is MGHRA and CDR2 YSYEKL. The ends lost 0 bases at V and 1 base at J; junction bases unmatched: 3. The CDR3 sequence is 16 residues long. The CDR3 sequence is CASSQERGGAKNIQYF. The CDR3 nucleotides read TGCGCCAGCAGCCAAGAAAGGGGAGGGGCCAAAAACATTCAGTACTTC.

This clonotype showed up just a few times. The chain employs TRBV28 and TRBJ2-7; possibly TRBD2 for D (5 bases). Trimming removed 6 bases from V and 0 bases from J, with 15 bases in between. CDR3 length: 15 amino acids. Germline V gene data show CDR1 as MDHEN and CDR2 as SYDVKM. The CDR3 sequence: CASSSPGESSYEQYF. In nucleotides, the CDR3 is TGTGCCAGCAGCTCCCCCGGGGAGAGCTCCTACGAGCAGTACTTC.

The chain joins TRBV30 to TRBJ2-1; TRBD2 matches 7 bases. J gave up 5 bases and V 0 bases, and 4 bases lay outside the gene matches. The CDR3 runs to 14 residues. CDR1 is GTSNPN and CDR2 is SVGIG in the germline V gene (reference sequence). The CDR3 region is CAWSVILADNEQFF. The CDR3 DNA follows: TGTGCCTGGAGTGTCATCCTAGCGGACAATGAGCAGTTCTTC. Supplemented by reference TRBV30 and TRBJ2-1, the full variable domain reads SQTIHQWPATLVQPVGSPLSLECTVEGTSNPNLYWYRQAAGRGLQLLFYSVGIGQISSEVPQNLSASRPQDRQFILSSKKLLLSDSGFYLCAWSVILADNEQFFGPGTRLTVL.

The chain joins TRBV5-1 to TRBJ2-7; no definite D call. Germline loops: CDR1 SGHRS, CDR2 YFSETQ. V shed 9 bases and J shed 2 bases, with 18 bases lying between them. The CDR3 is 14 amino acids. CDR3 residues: CATRATPGAYEQYF. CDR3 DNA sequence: TGCGCCACCCGGGCAACCCCAGGAGCCTACGAGCAGTACTTC.

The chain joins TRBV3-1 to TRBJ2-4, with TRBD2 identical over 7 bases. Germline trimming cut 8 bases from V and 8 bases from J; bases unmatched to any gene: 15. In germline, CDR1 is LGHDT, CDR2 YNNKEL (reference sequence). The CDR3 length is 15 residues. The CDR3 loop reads CASCPQWSGEDIQYF. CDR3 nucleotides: TGTGCCAGCTGCCCGCAGTGGAGCGGGGAGGACATTCAGTACTTC.

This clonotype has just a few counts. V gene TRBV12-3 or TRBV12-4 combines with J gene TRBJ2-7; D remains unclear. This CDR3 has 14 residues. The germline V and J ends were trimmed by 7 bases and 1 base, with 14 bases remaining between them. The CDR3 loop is CASTPGFTSYEQYF. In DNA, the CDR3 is TGTGCCAGCACCCCGGGCTTCACGTCCTACGAGCAGTACTTC.

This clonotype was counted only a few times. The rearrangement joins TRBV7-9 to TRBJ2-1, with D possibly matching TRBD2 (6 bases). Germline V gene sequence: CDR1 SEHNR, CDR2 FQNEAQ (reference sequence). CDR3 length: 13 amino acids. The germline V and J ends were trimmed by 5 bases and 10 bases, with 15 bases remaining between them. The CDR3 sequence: CASSQAGLAEQFF. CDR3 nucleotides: TGTGCCAGCAGCCAGGCGGGGCTAGCGGAGCAGTTCTTC.

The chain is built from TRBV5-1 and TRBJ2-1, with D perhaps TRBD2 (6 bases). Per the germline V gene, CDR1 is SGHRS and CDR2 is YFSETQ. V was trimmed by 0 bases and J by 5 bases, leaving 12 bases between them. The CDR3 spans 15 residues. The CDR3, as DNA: TGCGCCAGCAGCTTGGGAGGGACTGCCGACAATGAGCAGTTCTTC. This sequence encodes CASSLGGTADNEQFF.

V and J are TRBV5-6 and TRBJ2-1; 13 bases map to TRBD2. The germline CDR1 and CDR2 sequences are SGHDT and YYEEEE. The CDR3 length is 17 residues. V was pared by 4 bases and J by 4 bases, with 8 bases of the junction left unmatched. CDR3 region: CASSPGTSGVKYNEQFF. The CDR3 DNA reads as TGTGCCAGCAGCCCTGGGACTAGCGGGGTAAAATACAATGAGCAGTTCTTC.

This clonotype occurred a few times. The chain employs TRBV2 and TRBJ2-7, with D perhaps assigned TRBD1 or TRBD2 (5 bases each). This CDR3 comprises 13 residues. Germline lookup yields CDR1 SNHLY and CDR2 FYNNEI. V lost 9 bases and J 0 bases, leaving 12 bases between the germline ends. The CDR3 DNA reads TGTGCCAGTCAGGGACCACTCTCCTACGAGCAGTACTTC. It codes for CASQGPLSYEQYF.

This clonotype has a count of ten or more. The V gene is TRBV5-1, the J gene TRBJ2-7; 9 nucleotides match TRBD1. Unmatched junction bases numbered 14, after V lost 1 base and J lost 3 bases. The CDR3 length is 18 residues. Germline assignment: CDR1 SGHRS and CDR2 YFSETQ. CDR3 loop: CASSLRLRTGGNNYEQYF. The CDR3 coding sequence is TGCGCCAGCAGCTTGCGCCTTCGTACAGGGGGCAATAACTACGAGCAGTACTTC.

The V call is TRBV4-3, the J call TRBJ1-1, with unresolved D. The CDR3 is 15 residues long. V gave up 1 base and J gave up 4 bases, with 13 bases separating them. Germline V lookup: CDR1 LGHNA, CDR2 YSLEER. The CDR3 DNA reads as TGCGCCAGCAGCCAAGGTCGGGCTGTGGGCACTGAAGCTTTCTTT. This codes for CASSQGRAVGTEAFF.

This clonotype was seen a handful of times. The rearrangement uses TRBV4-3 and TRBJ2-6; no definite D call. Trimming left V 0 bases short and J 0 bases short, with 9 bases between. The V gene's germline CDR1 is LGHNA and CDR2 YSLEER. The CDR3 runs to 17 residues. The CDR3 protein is CASSQELPLSGANVLTF. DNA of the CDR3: TGCGCCAGCAGCCAAGAACTGCCCCTCTCTGGGGCCAACGTCCTGACTTTC.

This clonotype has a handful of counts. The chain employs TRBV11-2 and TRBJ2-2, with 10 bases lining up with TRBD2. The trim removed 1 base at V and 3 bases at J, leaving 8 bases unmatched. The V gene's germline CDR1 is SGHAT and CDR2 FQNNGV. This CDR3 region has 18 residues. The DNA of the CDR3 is TGTGCCAGCAGCTTAGTTGTGTCTAGCGGGAGCTACACCGGGGAGCTGTTTTTT. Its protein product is CASSLVVSSGSYTGELFF.

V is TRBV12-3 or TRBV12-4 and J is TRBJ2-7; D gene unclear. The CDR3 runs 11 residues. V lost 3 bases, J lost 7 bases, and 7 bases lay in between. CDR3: CASSFGWEQYF. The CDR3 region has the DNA TGTGCCAGCAGTTTCGGGTGGGAGCAGTACTTC.

Written as DNA, the CDR3 is TGTGCCAGCAGTCGCTCTGACAGCCAGACGCAGTATTTT. It encodes CASSRSDSQTQYF. The V call is TRBV12-3 or TRBV12-4, the J call TRBJ2-3; a possible D gene is TRBD1 (5 bases). V was shortened by 5 bases and J by 9 bases, with 15 bases between the two germline ends. The CDR3 spans 13 residues.

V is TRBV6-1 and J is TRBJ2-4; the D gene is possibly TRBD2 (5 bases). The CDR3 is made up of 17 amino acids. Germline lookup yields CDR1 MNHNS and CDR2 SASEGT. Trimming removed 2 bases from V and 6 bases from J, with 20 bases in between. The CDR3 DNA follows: TGTGCCAGCAGTGAAACACAAACTAGAATCGGATCAAACATTCAGTACTTC. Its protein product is CASSETQTRIGSNIQYF.

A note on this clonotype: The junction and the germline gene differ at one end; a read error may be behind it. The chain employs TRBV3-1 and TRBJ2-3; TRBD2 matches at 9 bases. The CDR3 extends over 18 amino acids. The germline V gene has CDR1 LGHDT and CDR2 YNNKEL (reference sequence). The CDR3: CTSRSVAGAAFSTDTQYF. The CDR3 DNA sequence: TGTACCAGCAGGAGCGTAGCGGGAGCCGCCTTTAGCACAGATACGCAGTATTTT.

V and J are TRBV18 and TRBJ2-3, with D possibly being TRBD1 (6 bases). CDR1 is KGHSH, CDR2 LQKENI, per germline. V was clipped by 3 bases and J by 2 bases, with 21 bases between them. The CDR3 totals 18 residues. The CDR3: CASSPKEITGISTDTQYF. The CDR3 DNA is TGTGCCAGCTCACCGAAAGAGATCACAGGGATTTCCACAGATACGCAGTATTTT.